A single sample is the source of the 17 T cell receptor beta chains below, sequenced in a study of technical replicates of blood from four donors. Using immunoSEQ multiplex PCR, the repertoire was profiled, and TCRdb retains in-frame clones only, with some absent. The sample lists tens of thousands of clones, 95% occurring once. Sequenced sample: T cells isolated from PBMCs. The receptors were gathered from a human donor in good health.

V gene TRBV6-6 combines with J gene TRBJ2-7; 8 bases are a match to TRBD1. This CDR3 region has 13 residues. Germline trimming cut 6 bases from V and 3 bases from J; bases unmatched to any gene: 4. Germline CDR1 reads MNHNY; CDR2 reads SVGAGI (reference sequence). CDR3 loop: CASSRQGNYEQYF. The CDR3 DNA sequence: TGTGCCAGCAGCCGACAGGGGAACTACGAGCAGTACTTC.

Many counts were recorded for this clone. This rearrangement joins TRBV30 to TRBJ1-2, with D uncertain. V lost 1 base, J lost 7 bases, and 16 bases lay in between. CDR3 length: 14 amino acids. Germline CDR1 reads GTSNPN; CDR2 reads SVGIG (reference sequence). The CDR3 nucleotides read TGTGCCTGGAGTGCAGGAGGGAGATCAAGTGGCTACACCTTC. The encoded protein is CAWSAGGRSSGYTF. Using reference TRBV30 and TRBJ1-2 for the parts outside the CDR3, the full variable domain is SQTIHQWPATLVQPVGSPLSLECTVEGTSNPNLYWYRQAAGRGLQLLFYSVGIGQISSEVPQNLSASRPQDRQFILSSKKLLLSDSGFYLCAWSAGGRSSGYTFGSGTRLTVV.

Only one count was recorded for this clone. The chain has TRBV6-1 and TRBJ2-7; 9 bases agree with TRBD1. Germline V lookup: CDR1 MNHNS, CDR2 SASEGT. This CDR3 region has 17 residues. With V trimmed by 4 bases and J by 4 bases, 14 bases remained unmatched. Here the CDR3 reads CASSVRIIGTGIYEQYF. CDR3 DNA sequence: TGTGCCAGCAGTGTAAGGATTATTGGGACAGGGATATACGAGCAGTACTTC.

V is TRBV5-6 and J is TRBJ1-2, with D hard to call. The V and J ends lost 1 base and 0 bases respectively, with 10 bases between them. This CDR3 has 15 residues. Looked up from germline, CDR1 is SGHDT and CDR2 is YYEEEE. The CDR3 reads CASSLRRGTNYGYTF. CDR3 bases: TGTGCCAGCAGCTTGAGGCGGGGAACTAACTATGGCTACACCTTC.

CDR3 loop: CASSPIEMTGYTGELFF. Here the CDR3 DNA reads TGTGCCAGCAGCCCAATTGAAATGACAGGATACACCGGGGAGCTGTTTTTT. J is TRBJ2-2 and V is TRBV7-8; TRBD1 is a possible D gene (6 bases). V was trimmed by 5 bases and J by 3 bases, leaving 19 bases between them. CDR3 length equals 17 residues. Germline values: CDR1 SGHVS, CDR2 FQNEAQ.

The gene calls are TRBV10-3 and TRBJ2-5; no clear D gene. The CDR3 spans 15 residues. CDR1 ENHRY and CDR2 SYGVKD come from the germline V gene. Trimming removed 3 bases at V and 2 bases at J, with 13 bases between. The CDR3 nucleotides read TGTGCCATCAGTGATAATACTGGTCAACAAGAGACCCAGTACTTC. Its translation is CAISDNTGQQETQYF.

The chain carries TRBV13 and TRBJ2-3; TRBD1 agrees at 9 bases. The V gene end was trimmed by 6 bases and the J gene end by 1 base; junction bases not matched to a gene: 8. The germline CDR1 and CDR2 sequences are PRHDT and FYEKMQ (reference sequence). The CDR3 has 16 residues. The DNA for the CDR3 is TGTGCCAGCAGATTAAAAACAGGGGGCGGCACAGATACGCAGTATTTT. It is translated as CASRLKTGGGTDTQYF.

This sequence joins TRBV11-3 and TRBJ2-1, with 10 bases aligning to TRBD2. The J segment lost 7 bases and the V segment lost 0 bases, leaving 9 bases of the junction unmatched. The germline gives CDR1 SGHNT, CDR2 YENEEA. The length of the CDR3 is 17 residues. The CDR3 DNA is TGTGCCAGCAGCTTAGAGTCCCTTAGCGGGAGGCGAAATGAGCAGTTCTTC. Its translation is CASSLESLSGRRNEQFF. The variable domain in full, with the rest retrieved from reference TRBV11-3 and TRBJ2-1, is EAGVVQSPRYKIIEKKQPVAFWCNPISGHNTLYWYLQNLGQGPELLIRYENEEAVDDSQLPKDRFSAERLKGVDSTLKIQPAELGDSAVYLCASSLESLSGRRNEQFFGPGTRLTVL.

The genes are TRBV5-1 and TRBJ2-5; D is possibly TRBD2 (5 bases). This CDR3 is built from 15 residues. The germline V gene has CDR1 SGHRS and CDR2 YFSETQ. Trimming left V 2 bases short and J 5 bases short, with 16 bases between. This chain's CDR3 is CASSLLTGSGETQYF. The DNA for the CDR3 is TGCGCCAGCAGCTTACTAACGGGGAGCGGCGAGACCCAGTACTTC.

The chain uses TRBV6-4 and TRBJ1-5; 10 bases are a match to TRBD1. V gave up 6 bases and J gave up 7 bases; unmatched junction bases: 3. The CDR3 has 13 residues. The germline V gene encodes CDR1 MRHNA and CDR2 SNTAGT. CDR3 amino acids: CASSDRGRQPQHF. The CDR3 DNA follows: TGTGCCAGCAGCGACAGGGGGCGGCAGCCCCAGCATTTT.

The chain's CDR3 is CSALRGTEANYGYTF. CDR3 sequence (DNA): TGCAGCGCTCTACGCGGGACGGAAGCTAACTATGGCTACACCTTC. The chain uses TRBV29-1 and TRBJ1-2, with a tentative D call TRBD1 (5 bases). The CDR3 covers 15 residues. V was shortened by 7 bases and J by 0 bases, with 18 bases between the two germline ends. Germline lookup yields CDR1 SQVTM and CDR2 ANQGSEA. The full variable domain, in which reference TRBV29-1 and TRBJ1-2 provide the parts outside the CDR3, is SAVISQKPSRDICQRGTSLTIQCQVDSQVTMMFWYRQQPGQSLTLIATANQGSEATYESGFVIDKFPISRPNLTFSTLTVSNMSPEDSSIYLCSALRGTEANYGYTFGSGTRLTVV.

Notes on this clone: Other DNA sequences of this sample code for an identical CDR3. The chain's CDR3 is CASSLGGPYEQYF. As DNA, the CDR3 is TGTGCCAGCAGTTTGGGGGGTCCCTACGAGCAGTACTTC. The chain links TRBV27 to TRBJ2-7; tentatively, D is TRBD2 (6 bases). This CDR3 has 13 residues. Looked up from germline, CDR1 is MNHEY and CDR2 is SMNVEV (reference sequence). Trimming left V 3 bases short and J 2 bases short, with 8 bases between.

The chain combines TRBV18 with TRBJ2-3; D is uncertain. V lost 5 bases to trimming and J lost 1 base, with 10 bases between them. Looked up from germline, CDR1 is KGHSH and CDR2 is LQKENI. This CDR3 contains 14 residues. CDR3 DNA: TGTGCCAGCTCAATACAGATGGGCACAGATACGCAGTATTTT. This encodes CASSIQMGTDTQYF.

CDR3 DNA sequence: TGTGCCAGCAGTTTCCCTAGCGGGAGATACGAGCAGTACTTC. Translated: CASSFPSGRYEQYF. The genes are TRBV28 and TRBJ2-7; TRBD2 aligns across 10 bases. This CDR3 contains 14 residues. V lost 3 bases to trimming and J lost 4 bases; unmatched junction nucleotides: 3. CDR1 is MDHEN and CDR2 is SYDVKM in the germline V gene.

This chain uses TRBV7-9 with TRBJ2-3, with D perhaps matching TRBD2 (5 bases). CDR1 SEHNR and CDR2 FQNEAQ come from the germline V gene (reference sequence). The CDR3 has 16 residues. The V end was cut by 7 bases, the J end by 5 bases, with 22 bases between. The CDR3 coding sequence is TGTGCCAGCAACCATCTCGGTCCAGCGGTGGGAGATACGCAGTATTTT. Protein: CASNHLGPAVGDTQYF. The variable domain in full, completed from reference TRBV7-9 and TRBJ2-3, reads DTGVSQNPRHKITKRGQNVTFRCDPISEHNRLYWYRQTLGQGPEFLTYFQNEAQLEKSRLLSDRFSAERPKGSFSTLEIQRTEQGDSAMYLCASNHLGPAVGDTQYFGPGTRLTVL.

V usage is TRBV6-4 and J usage is TRBJ1-5; a weak D match, TRBD1 (6 bases). Trimming shortened V by 5 bases and J by 6 bases, and 11 bases separated the two germline ends. CDR1 and CDR2 from the germline V gene are MRHNA and SNTAGT. The CDR3 length is 13 residues. The CDR3 nucleotides are TGTGCCAGCAGTCAGGGGTCAAGTCAGCCCCAGCATTTT. It specifies CASSQGSSQPQHF.

The rearrangement uses TRBV6-1 and TRBJ2-7; perhaps TRBD2 as D (5 bases). The germline V gene has CDR1 MNHNS and CDR2 SASEGT. The germline V and J ends were trimmed by 4 bases and 7 bases, with 17 bases remaining between them. The CDR3 has 14 amino acids. The CDR3 is CASSGSRITGEQYF. The CDR3 DNA reads as TGTGCCAGCAGTGGCTCAAGAATAACGGGGGAGCAGTACTTC.